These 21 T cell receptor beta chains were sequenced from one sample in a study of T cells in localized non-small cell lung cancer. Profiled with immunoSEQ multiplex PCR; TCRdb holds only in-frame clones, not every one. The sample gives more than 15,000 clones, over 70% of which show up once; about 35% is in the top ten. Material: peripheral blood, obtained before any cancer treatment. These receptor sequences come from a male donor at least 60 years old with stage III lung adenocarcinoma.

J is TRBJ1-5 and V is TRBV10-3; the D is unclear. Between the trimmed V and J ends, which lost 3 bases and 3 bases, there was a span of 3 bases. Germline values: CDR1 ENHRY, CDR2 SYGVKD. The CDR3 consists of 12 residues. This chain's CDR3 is CAISDNNQPQHF. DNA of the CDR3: TGTGCCATCAGTGACAACAATCAGCCCCAGCATTTT.

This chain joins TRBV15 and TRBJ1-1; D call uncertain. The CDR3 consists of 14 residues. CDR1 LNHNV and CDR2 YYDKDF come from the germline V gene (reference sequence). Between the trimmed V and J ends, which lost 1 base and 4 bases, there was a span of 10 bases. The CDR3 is CATSRVLGATEAFF. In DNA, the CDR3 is TGTGCCACCAGCAGAGTGTTGGGTGCCACTGAAGCTTTCTTT.

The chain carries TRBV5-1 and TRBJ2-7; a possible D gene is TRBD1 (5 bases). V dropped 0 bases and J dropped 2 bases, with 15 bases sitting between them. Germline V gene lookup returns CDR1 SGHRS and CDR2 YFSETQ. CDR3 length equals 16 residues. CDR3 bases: TGCGCCAGCAGCTTGGACGGGTACGGACAAGCCTACGAGCAGTACTTC. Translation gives CASSLDGYGQAYEQYF.

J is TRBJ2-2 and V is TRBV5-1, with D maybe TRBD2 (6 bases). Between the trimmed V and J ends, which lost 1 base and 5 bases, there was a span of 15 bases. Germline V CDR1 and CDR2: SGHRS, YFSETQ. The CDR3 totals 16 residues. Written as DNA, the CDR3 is TGCGCCAGCAGCTTGAGGCGGGACCTAATTACCGGGGAGCTGTTTTTT. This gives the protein CASSLRRDLITGELFF.

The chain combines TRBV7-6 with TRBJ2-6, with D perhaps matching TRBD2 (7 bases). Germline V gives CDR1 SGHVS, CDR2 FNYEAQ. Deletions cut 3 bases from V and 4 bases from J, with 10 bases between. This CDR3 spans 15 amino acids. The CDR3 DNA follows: TGTGCCAGCAGCTTGGGGGGGCCCGGGGCCAACGTCCTGACTTTC. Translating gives CASSLGGPGANVLTF.

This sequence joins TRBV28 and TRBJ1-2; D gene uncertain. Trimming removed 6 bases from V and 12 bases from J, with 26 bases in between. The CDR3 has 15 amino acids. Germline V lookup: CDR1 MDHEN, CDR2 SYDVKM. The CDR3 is CASSPILGIRVWHTF. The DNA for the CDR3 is TGTGCCAGCAGCCCCATTTTGGGGATCAGAGTATGGCACACCTTC.

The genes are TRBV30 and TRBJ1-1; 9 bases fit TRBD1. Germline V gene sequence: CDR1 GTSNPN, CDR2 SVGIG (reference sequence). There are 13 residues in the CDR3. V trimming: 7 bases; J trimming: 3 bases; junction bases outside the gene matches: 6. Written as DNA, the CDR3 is TGTGCCTTTCAGACAGGGGGAGACACTGAAGCTTTCTTT. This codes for CAFQTGGDTEAFF.

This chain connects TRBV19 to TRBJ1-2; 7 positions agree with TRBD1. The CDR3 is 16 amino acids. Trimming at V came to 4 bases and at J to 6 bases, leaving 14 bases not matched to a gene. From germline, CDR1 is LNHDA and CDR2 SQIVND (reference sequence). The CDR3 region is CASSTRQGRSTHGYTF. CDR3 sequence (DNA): TGTGCCAGTAGTACGAGACAGGGACGGTCGACCCATGGCTACACCTTC.

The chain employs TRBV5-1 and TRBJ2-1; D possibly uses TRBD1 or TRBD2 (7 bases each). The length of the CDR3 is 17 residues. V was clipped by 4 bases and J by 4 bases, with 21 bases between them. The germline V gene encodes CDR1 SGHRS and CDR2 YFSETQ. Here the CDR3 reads CASSIWGGGLAYNEQFF. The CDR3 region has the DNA TGCGCCAGCAGCATCTGGGGAGGGGGCCTCGCTTACAATGAGCAGTTCTTC.

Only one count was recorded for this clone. The DNA for the CDR3 is TGTGCCAGCAGTGTTGATCAGGGTGCCGGAAACACCATATATTTT. This codes for CASSVDQGAGNTIYF. The J gene is TRBJ1-3, the V gene TRBV6-1; D is possibly TRBD1 (5 bases). V lost 4 bases and J 4 bases, leaving 14 bases between the germline ends. In germline, CDR1 is MNHNS, CDR2 SASEGT. The CDR3 totals 15 residues.

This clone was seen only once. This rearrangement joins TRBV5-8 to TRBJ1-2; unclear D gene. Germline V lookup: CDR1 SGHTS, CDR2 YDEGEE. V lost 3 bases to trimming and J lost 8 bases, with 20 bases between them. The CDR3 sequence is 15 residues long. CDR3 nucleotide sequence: TGTGCCAGCAGCTGGCCCCTTGATCAAGGTTACGGCTACACCTTC. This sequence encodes CASSWPLDQGYGYTF.

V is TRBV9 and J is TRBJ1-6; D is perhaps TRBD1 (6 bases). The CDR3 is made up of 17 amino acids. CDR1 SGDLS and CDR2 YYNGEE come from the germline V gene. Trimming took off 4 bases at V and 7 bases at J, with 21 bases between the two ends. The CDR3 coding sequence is TGTGCCAGCAGCCCTCGACCGGACAGCGGGATCAATTCACCCCTCCACTTT. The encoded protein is CASSPRPDSGINSPLHF.

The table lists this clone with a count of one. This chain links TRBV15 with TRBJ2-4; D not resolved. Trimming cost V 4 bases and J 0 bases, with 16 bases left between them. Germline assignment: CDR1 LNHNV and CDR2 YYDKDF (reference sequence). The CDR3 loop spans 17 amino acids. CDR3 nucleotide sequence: TGTGCCACCAGCATCCACCGTGGGGTTTCAGCCAAAAACATTCAGTACTTC. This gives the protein CATSIHRGVSAKNIQYF.

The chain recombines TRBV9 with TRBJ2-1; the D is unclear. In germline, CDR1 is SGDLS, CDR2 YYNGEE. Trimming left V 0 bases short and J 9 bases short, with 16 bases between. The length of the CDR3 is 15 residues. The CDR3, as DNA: TGTGCCAGCAGCGTAGGGGATCTTCTGTGGGGTGAGCAGTTCTTC. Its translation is CASSVGDLLWGEQFF.

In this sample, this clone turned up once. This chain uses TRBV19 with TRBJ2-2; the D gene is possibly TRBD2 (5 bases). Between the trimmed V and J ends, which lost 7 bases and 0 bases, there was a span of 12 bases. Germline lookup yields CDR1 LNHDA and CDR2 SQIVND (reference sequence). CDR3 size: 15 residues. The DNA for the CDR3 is TGTGCCAGTAACCCCGCCGGGACGAACACCGGGGAGCTGTTTTTT. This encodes CASNPAGTNTGELFF.

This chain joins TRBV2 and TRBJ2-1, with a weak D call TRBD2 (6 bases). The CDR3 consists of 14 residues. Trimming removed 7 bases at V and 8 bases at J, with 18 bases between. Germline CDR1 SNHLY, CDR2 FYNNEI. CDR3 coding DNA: TGTGCCAGCACGAGGAGGGAAGGGATCGATGAGCAGTTCTTC. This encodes CASTRREGIDEQFF. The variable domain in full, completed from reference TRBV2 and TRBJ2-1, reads EPEVTQTPSHQVTQMGQEVILRCVPISNHLYFYWYRQILGQKVEFLVSFYNNEISEKSEIFDDQFSVERPDGSNFTLKIRSTKLEDSAMYFCASTRREGIDEQFFGPGTRLTVL.

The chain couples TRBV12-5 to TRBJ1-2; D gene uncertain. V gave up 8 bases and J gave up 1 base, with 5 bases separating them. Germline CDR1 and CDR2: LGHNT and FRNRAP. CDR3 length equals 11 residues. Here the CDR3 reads CASTINYGYTF. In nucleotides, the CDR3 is TGTGCTAGTACGATTAACTATGGCTACACCTTC. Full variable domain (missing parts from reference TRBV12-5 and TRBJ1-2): DARVTQTPRHKVTEMGQEVTMRCQPILGHNTVFWYRQTMMQGLELLAYFRNRAPLDDSGMPKDRFSAEMPDATLATLKIQPSEPRDSAVYFCASTINYGYTFGSGTRLTVV.

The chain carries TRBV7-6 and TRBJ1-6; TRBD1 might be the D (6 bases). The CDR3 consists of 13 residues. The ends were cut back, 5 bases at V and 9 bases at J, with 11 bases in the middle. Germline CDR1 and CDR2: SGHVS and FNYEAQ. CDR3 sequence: CASSAEGGSPLHF. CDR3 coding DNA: TGTGCCAGCAGCGCAGAGGGGGGTTCACCCCTCCACTTT.

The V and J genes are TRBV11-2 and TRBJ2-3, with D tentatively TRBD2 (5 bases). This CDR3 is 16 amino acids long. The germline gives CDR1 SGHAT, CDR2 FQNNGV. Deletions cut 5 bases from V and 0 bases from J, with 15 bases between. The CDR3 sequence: CASSRGSSLSTDTQYF. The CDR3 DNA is TGTGCCAGCAGCCGTGGGAGTTCATTAAGCACAGATACGCAGTATTTT.

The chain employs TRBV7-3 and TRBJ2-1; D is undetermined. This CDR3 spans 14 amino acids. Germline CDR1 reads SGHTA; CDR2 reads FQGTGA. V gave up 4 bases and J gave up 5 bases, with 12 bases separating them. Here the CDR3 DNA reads TGTGCCAGCAGCTCTGGGTTGGGGAACAATGAGCAGTTCTTC. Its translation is CASSSGLGNNEQFF.

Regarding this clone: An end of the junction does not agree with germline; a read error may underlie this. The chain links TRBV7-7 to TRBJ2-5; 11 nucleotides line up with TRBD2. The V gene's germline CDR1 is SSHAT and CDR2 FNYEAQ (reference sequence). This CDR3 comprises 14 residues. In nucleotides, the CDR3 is TGTGCTAGCAGCTCCCTAGCGGGGGGAGAGACCCAGTACTTC. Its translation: CASSSLAGGETQYF.